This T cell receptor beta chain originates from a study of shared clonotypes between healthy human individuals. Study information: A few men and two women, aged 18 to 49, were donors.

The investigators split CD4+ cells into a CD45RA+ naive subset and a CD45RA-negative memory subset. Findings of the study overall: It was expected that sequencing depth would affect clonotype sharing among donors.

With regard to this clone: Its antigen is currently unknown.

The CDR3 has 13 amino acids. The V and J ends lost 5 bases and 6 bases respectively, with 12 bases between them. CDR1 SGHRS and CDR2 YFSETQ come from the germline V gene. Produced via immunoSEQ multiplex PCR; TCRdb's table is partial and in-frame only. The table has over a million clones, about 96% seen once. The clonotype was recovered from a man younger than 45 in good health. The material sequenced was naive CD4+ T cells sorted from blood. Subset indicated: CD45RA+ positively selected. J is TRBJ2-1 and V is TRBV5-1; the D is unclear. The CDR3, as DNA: TGCGCCAGCAGTTTCACAGTCCTCAATGAGCAGTTCTTC. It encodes CASSFTVLNEQFF.